The source of this T cell receptor beta chain is a study of blood T cell repertoires in COVID-19. The V end was cut by 0 bases, the J end by 3 bases, with 11 bases between. Looked up from germline, CDR1 is MRHNA and CDR2 is SNTAGT. The CDR3 contains 15 residues. Original processing notes: Amplification with reference gene primers provided the estimates of nucleated cell counts. Method: immunoSEQ multiplex PCR; TCRdb's copy keeps in-frame clones and lacks some. V and J calls plus clone size are reproduced from that table; the DNA served to infer D and trimming. The sample holds around 270,000 clones, approximately 89% seen once.

The clonotype originates from a woman between 35 and 50 years old who had been exposed to COVID-19. V and J are TRBV6-4 and TRBJ1-2; D unclear. The sequenced sample was PBMCs or T cells enriched from blood (not recorded which). DNA of the CDR3: TGTGCCAGCAGTGACTCTTTTAGCGCGGACTATGGCTACACCTTC. This translates into CASSDSFSADYGYTF.